A single sample is the source of the 30 T cell receptor beta chains below, sequenced in a study of blood T cell repertoires in COVID-19. The data were produced by immunoSEQ multiplex PCR, yet TCRdb's version contains in-frame clones alone and is incomplete. The sample holds over 200,000 clones, roughly four fifths seen once. Sequencing was done on a sample of peripheral blood. The receptors were sampled from a woman aged 40 to 50 with acute or convalescent COVID-19.

The J gene is TRBJ1-2, the V gene TRBV7-3, with no clear D. Trimming took 6 bases from V and 3 from J, leaving 14 bases between them. The CDR3 is 14 residues long. The germline gives CDR1 SGHTA, CDR2 FQGTGA. Here the CDR3 reads CASSMKPGDYGYTF. DNA for the CDR3: TGTGCCAGCAGTATGAAACCCGGGGACTATGGCTACACCTTC.

This rearrangement joins TRBV11-3 to TRBJ2-3, with 8 bases that match TRBD1. The V gene's germline CDR1 is SGHNT and CDR2 YENEEA. V was clipped by 1 base and J by 4 bases; unmatched bases: 7. CDR3 size: 16 residues. CDR3 in amino acids: CASSLVGAGGADTQYF. The CDR3 DNA reads as TGTGCCAGCAGCTTAGTTGGGGCAGGGGGCGCAGATACGCAGTATTTT.

The chain is built from TRBV14 and TRBJ2-1; 7 bases align to TRBD2. J gave up 0 bases and V 3 bases, and 5 bases lay outside the gene matches. Germline CDR1 SGHDN, CDR2 FVKESK. The CDR3 contains 16 residues. The CDR3 bases are TGTGCCAGCAGCCATTGGGGCGGGAGCTCCTACAATGAGCAGTTCTTC. It encodes CASSHWGGSSYNEQFF.

This CDR3 is CASSQAPSASGRTFYNEQFF. CDR3 nucleotide sequence: TGTGCCAGCAGCCAAGCCCCGAGCGCTAGCGGGAGAACCTTTTACAATGAGCAGTTCTTC. The chain recombines TRBV4-2 with TRBJ2-1, with 10 bases fitting TRBD2. Germline V gene sequence: CDR1 LGHNA, CDR2 YNFKEQ. The J segment lost 4 bases and the V segment lost 1 base, leaving 16 bases of the junction unmatched. This CDR3 contains 20 residues.

The chain couples TRBV7-2 to TRBJ1-4; possible D gene TRBD1, 5 bases. CDR1 and CDR2 (germline): SGHTA, FQGNSA. This CDR3 is built from 13 residues. V was pared by 4 bases and J by 6 bases, with 9 bases between. CDR3 DNA: TGTGCCAGCAGCTCTCTGACAGATGAAAAACTGTTTTTT. Translated, it gives CASSSLTDEKLFF.

The chain employs TRBV5-5 and TRBJ2-6; 9 bases line up with TRBD1. With V trimmed by 4 bases and J by 1 base, 6 bases remained unmatched. Germline CDR1 SGHKS, CDR2 YYEKEE (reference sequence). The CDR3 contains 17 residues. The CDR3 sequence: CASSRTGTGSGANVLTF. CDR3 DNA: TGTGCCAGCAGCCGGACCGGGACAGGGTCTGGGGCCAACGTCCTGACTTTC.

The chain recombines TRBV5-1 with TRBJ2-1; D may be TRBD2 (6 bases). Trimming cost V 0 bases and J 9 bases, with 13 bases left between them. Germline CDR1 reads SGHRS; CDR2 reads YFSETQ. The CDR3 totals 14 residues. CDR3 DNA sequence: TGCGCCAGCAGCTTGGTTCTGGGGGGAGGTGAGCAGTTCTTC. Protein: CASSLVLGGGEQFF.

The chain couples TRBV18 to TRBJ1-4, with D possibly TRBD1 on 5 matching bases. The CDR3 is 14 amino acids. V was pared by 2 bases and J by 8 bases, with 12 bases between. The V gene's germline CDR1 is KGHSH and CDR2 LQKENI. In DNA form, the CDR3 reads TGTGCCAGCTCACCAACTCAGGGTACGGAAAAACTGTTTTTT. Its protein product is CASSPTQGTEKLFF.

The chain combines TRBV24-1 with TRBJ2-4, with 7 bases identical to TRBD2. Germline CDR1 is KGHDR and CDR2 is SFDVKD. The CDR3 is made up of 17 amino acids. The ends lost 4 bases at V and 1 base at J; junction bases unmatched: 9. In DNA form, the CDR3 reads TGTGCCACCAGTGAAAGCGGGACGCCGGAGGCCAAAAACATTCAGTACTTC. As protein: CATSESGTPEAKNIQYF.

The rearrangement uses TRBV11-2 and TRBJ2-3; D is perhaps TRBD1 (5 bases). V was shortened by 0 bases and J by 2 bases, with 6 bases between the two germline ends. Germline CDR1 is SGHAT and CDR2 is FQNNGV. The CDR3 length is 14 residues. CDR3 in amino acids: CASSLDRDTDTQYF. CDR3 DNA: TGTGCCAGCAGCTTAGACAGGGACACAGATACGCAGTATTTT.

The chain combines TRBV5-5 with TRBJ2-7; D not resolved. V was pared by 0 bases and J by 4 bases, with 2 bases between. Germline V lookup: CDR1 SGHKS, CDR2 YYEKEE (reference sequence). CDR3 length: 11 amino acids. CDR3 in DNA: TGTGCCAGCAGCTTGGCGTACGAGCAGTACTTC. It yields the protein CASSLAYEQYF.

This chain connects TRBV27 to TRBJ2-1, with D perhaps matching TRBD1 (6 bases). This CDR3 region has 13 residues. Germline values: CDR1 MNHEY, CDR2 SMNVEV (reference sequence). Deletions cut 6 bases from V and 4 bases from J, with 10 bases between. In DNA, the CDR3 is TGTGCCAGCAGGTCAGGGGTGTACAATGAGCAGTTCTTC. Protein product: CASRSGVYNEQFF.

J is TRBJ1-1 and V is TRBV6-5; 11 bases match TRBD1. V lost 2 bases to trimming and J lost 5 bases; unmatched junction nucleotides: 4. Germline CDR1 MNHEY, CDR2 SVGAGI. The CDR3 is 15 residues long. The DNA for the CDR3 is TGTGCCAGCAGTTACGGACAGGGGGCTGGGACTGAAGCTTTCTTT. Encoded protein: CASSYGQGAGTEAFF.

This clone was detected only once. V usage is TRBV11-2 and J usage is TRBJ1-5, with a possible D match to TRBD1 (5 bases). Germline assignment: CDR1 SGHAT and CDR2 FQNNGV. The CDR3 has 14 residues. V was cut by 1 base and J by 10 bases, with 14 bases left in between. Here the CDR3 reads CASSLGQGLGPQHF. The CDR3 coding sequence is TGTGCCAGCAGCTTAGGGCAGGGCCTCGGACCCCAGCATTTT.

This clone was detected a few times. This rearrangement joins TRBV27 to TRBJ1-2; TRBD1 aligns across 7 bases. The V gene end was trimmed by 6 bases and the J gene end by 6 bases; junction bases not matched to a gene: 22. The CDR3 is made up of 18 amino acids. Germline V gene sequence: CDR1 MNHEY, CDR2 SMNVEV (reference sequence). CDR3 amino acids: CASSRMTGTATRANGYTF. Written as DNA, the CDR3 is TGTGCCAGCAGCCGGATGACCGGGACAGCAACCAGGGCTAATGGCTACACCTTC.

The genes are TRBV3-1 (or the pseudogene TRBV3-2) and TRBJ1-1; D is undetermined. The CDR3 is 15 amino acids. The V end lost 0 bases, the J end lost 1 base, and 9 bases lay between the germline ends. In germline, CDR1 is LGHDT, CDR2 YNNKEL (reference sequence). The chain's CDR3 is CASSQELGGNTEAFF. Here the CDR3 DNA reads TGTGCCAGCAGCCAAGAATTAGGCGGGAACACTGAAGCTTTCTTT.

V gene TRBV27 combines with J gene TRBJ2-3; TRBD2 is a possible D gene (6 bases). CDR1 and CDR2 (germline): MNHEY, SMNVEV (reference sequence). V shed 8 bases and J shed 8 bases, with 20 bases lying between them. The CDR3 is 14 amino acids. This chain's CDR3 is CASRRGGAPITQYF. CDR3 nucleotides: TGTGCCAGCCGGCGGGGCGGGGCCCCTATTACGCAGTATTTT.

V and J are TRBV14 and TRBJ1-2; weak D call: TRBD1 (5 bases). Germline V lookup: CDR1 SGHDN, CDR2 FVKESK. CDR3 length: 15 residues. V shed 0 bases and J shed 6 bases, with 14 bases lying between them. CDR3 DNA: TGTGCCAGCAGCCAAGATCGGCGGCAGGGTCATGGCTACACCTTC. Protein product: CASSQDRRQGHGYTF. The full variable domain, completed using reference TRBV14 and TRBJ1-2, is EAGVTQFPSHSVIEKGQTVTLRCDPISGHDNLYWYRRVMGKEIKFLLHFVKESKQDESGMPNNRFLAERTGGTYSTLKVQPAELEDSGVYFCASSQDRRQGHGYTFGSGTRLTVV.

The chain employs TRBV7-9 and TRBJ1-4, with 9 bases fitting TRBD1. CDR3 length equals 15 residues. From germline, CDR1 is SEHNR and CDR2 FQNEAQ (reference sequence). The J segment lost 4 bases and the V segment lost 5 bases, leaving 5 bases of the junction unmatched. Here the CDR3 DNA reads TGTGCCAGCAGCGGCCGGGACAGGGATAATGAAAAACTGTTTTTT. It encodes CASSGRDRDNEKLFF.

This chain connects TRBV2 to TRBJ2-3; TRBD2 agrees at 8 bases. Trimming removed 7 bases from V and 0 bases from J; junction bases left unmatched: 15. CDR3 size: 18 residues. Germline loops: CDR1 SNHLY, CDR2 FYNNEI. The CDR3 loop reads CASMWSGRGGGSTDTQYF. The CDR3 DNA follows: TGTGCCAGCATGTGGAGCGGGAGAGGGGGGGGTAGCACAGATACGCAGTATTTT.

Points on this clone: Additional DNA sequences in this sample encode the identical CDR3. The CDR3 protein is CASSLSRGGEKLFF. The CDR3 DNA reads as TGCGCCAGCAGCTTATCCAGGGGAGGGGAAAAACTGTTTTTT. The chain links TRBV5-1 to TRBJ1-4, with D maybe TRBD1 (6 bases). The CDR3 extends over 14 amino acids. Trimming shortened V by 2 bases and J by 8 bases, and 13 bases separated the two germline ends. Per the germline V gene, CDR1 is SGHRS and CDR2 is YFSETQ.

J is TRBJ1-2 and V is TRBV5-1, with 8 bases fitting TRBD1. The CDR3 runs to 14 residues. Germline assignment: CDR1 SGHRS and CDR2 YFSETQ. The junction had 6 bases not matched to a gene; V was cut back by 3 bases and J by 5 bases. The CDR3 sequence is CASSSLQGVYGYTF. The CDR3 nucleotides read TGCGCCAGCAGCTCTTTACAGGGGGTTTATGGCTACACCTTC.

The rearrangement links TRBV6-5 to TRBJ2-1, with TRBD2 matching 10 bases. V trimming: 1 base; J trimming: 5 bases; junction bases outside the gene matches: 2. From germline, CDR1 is MNHEY and CDR2 SVGAGI. The CDR3 has 15 residues. The CDR3 spells CASSYLAGGHNEQFF. DNA for the CDR3: TGTGCCAGCAGTTACTTAGCGGGAGGCCACAATGAGCAGTTCTTC.

The chain employs TRBV25-1 and TRBJ1-4; D unclear. CDR3 size: 14 residues. V dropped 3 bases and J dropped 5 bases, with 10 bases sitting between them. Looked up from germline, CDR1 is MGHDK and CDR2 is SYGVNS. CDR3 DNA: TGTGCCAGCAGTGAGCCAGGACTAAATGAAAAACTGTTTTTT. This translates into CASSEPGLNEKLFF.

The chain joins TRBV11-2 to TRBJ2-7, with 12 positions matching TRBD2. The CDR3 extends over 14 amino acids. V was clipped by 4 bases and J by 6 bases; unmatched bases: 4. Germline CDR1 is SGHAT and CDR2 is FQNNGV. The CDR3 region has the DNA TGTGCCAGCAGCTCCACTAGCGGGGGGTTCGAGCAGTACTTC. Translation gives CASSSTSGGFEQYF.

The chain employs TRBV6-2 or TRBV6-3 and TRBJ2-7; 13 bases agree with TRBD2. Losses at the gene ends were 6 bases for V and 5 bases for J; bases not matched to a gene: 7. The CDR3 totals 15 residues. Per the germline V gene, CDR1 is MNHEY and CDR2 is SVGEGT. CDR3 loop: CASSRPGTSGNEQYF. The DNA for the CDR3 is TGTGCCAGCAGCCGACCCGGGACTAGCGGGAACGAGCAGTACTTC.

V gene TRBV4-3 combines with J gene TRBJ2-3; 12 bases are shared with TRBD2. The CDR3 is 17 residues long. After removal of 3 bases from V and 1 base from J, the junction contained 5 bases not matched to a gene. Germline loops: CDR1 LGHNA, CDR2 YSLEER. CDR3 nucleotide sequence: TGCGCCAGCAGCCAGGTTAGACTAGCGGGGGGCACAGATACGCAGTATTTT. Translation: CASSQVRLAGGTDTQYF.

The J gene is TRBJ1-2, the V gene TRBV12-3 or TRBV12-4; D is ambiguous. V gave up 5 bases and J gave up 4 bases, with 11 bases separating them. The CDR3 length is 13 residues. The CDR3 loop is CASSPTYVYGYTF. In DNA form, the CDR3 reads TGTGCCAGCAGTCCGACTTACGTCTATGGCTACACCTTC.

The chain uses TRBV7-2 and TRBJ2-7, with 8 bases matching TRBD2. Germline values: CDR1 SGHTA, CDR2 FQGNSA. The CDR3 is made up of 17 amino acids. The junction had 18 bases not matched to a gene; V was cut back by 5 bases and J by 6 bases. The CDR3 nucleotides read TGTGCCAGCAGCGGTGGCTCCCTTAGCGGGGTTTCAATCGAGCAGTACTTC. Amino acids: CASSGGSLSGVSIEQYF. Variable domain in full (rest from reference TRBV7-2 and TRBJ2-7): GAGVSQSPSNKVTEKGKDVELRCDPISGHTALYWYRQSLGQGLEFLIYFQGNSAPDKSGLPSDRFSAERTGGSVSTLTIQRTQQEDSAVYLCASSGGSLSGVSIEQYFGPGTRLTVT.

This rearrangement joins TRBV29-1 to TRBJ1-2, with a possible D match to TRBD1 (5 bases). Per the germline V gene, CDR1 is SQVTM and CDR2 is ANQGSEA. The CDR3 sequence is 12 residues long. Trimming cost V 5 bases and J 6 bases, with 13 bases left between them. DNA for the CDR3: TGCAGCGTTCGGGGGTCGGGGAATGGCTACACCTTC. This translates into CSVRGSGNGYTF.